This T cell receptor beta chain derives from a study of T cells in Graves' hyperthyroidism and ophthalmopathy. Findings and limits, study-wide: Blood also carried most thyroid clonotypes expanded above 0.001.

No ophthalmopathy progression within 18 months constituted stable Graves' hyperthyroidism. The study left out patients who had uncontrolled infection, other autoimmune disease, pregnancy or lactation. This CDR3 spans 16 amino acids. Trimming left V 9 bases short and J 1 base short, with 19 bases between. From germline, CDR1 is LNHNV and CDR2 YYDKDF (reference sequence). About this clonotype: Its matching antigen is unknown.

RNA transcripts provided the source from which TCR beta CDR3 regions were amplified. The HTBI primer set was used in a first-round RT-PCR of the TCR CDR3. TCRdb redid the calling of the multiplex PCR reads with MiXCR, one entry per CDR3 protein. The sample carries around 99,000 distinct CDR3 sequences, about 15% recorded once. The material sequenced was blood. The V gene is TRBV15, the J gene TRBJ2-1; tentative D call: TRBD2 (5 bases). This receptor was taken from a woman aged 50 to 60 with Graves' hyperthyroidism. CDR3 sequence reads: CATRGTEGRSYNEQFF. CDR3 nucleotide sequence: TGTGCCACACGCGGAACCGAGGGCCGGTCCTACAATGAGCAGTTCTTC.